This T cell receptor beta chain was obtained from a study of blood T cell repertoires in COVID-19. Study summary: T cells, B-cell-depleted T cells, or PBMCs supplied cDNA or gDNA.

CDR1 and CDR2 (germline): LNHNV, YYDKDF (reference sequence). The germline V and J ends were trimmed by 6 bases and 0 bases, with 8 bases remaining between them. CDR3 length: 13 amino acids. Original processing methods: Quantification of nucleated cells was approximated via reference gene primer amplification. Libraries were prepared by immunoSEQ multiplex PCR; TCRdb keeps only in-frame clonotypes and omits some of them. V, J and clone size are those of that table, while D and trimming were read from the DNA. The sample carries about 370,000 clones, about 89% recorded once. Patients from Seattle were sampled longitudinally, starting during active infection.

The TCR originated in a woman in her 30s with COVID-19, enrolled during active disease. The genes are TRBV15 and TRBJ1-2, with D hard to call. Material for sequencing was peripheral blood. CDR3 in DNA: TGTGCCACCAGTGAACAACCTAACTATGGCTACACCTTC. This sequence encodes CATSEQPNYGYTF.